This TCR beta chain comes out of a study of CD8 T cells in Susac syndrome (dated by TCRdb to about 2019). At the level of the whole study: Among the Susac syndrome patients who were sequenced, clinically active disease was present in about six and clinical remission was observed in under ten. At blood withdrawal, Susac syndrome patients were therapy-naive, treated with corticosteroids (with IVIg additionally given to some), or treated with IVIg alone. The study compared CD8+ T cell repertoire clonality among 11 to 12 healthy donors, roughly 14 Susac syndrome patients and roughly 16 multiple sclerosis patients. The study used repertoire sequencing to test whether antigen drove CD8+ T cell activation and differentiation in Susac syndrome.

RNA was extracted using the RNeasy kit, and roughly 0.45 to 1 microgram was reverse transcribed with random hexamers. The immunoSEQ multiplex PCR assay, covering 54 Vbeta and 13 Jbeta segments, was used to amplify TCR beta CDR3 regions. To correct PCR amplification bias, a synthetic template baseline was used for both primer optimization and computational correction. The study's own analysis went as follows. Reads were annotated to V, D and J genes according to IMGT and were analyzed with immunoSEQ Analyzer, with only productive sequences retained. Clonality was calculated as one minus the Shannon entropy normalized by log2 of the number of productive unique sequences. Public and private clones were assessed among the 100 most prevalent clones of each patient and control. Clones were defined as Susac-specific if absent from the healthy and MS cohorts, from 1052 published viral clones and from other ImmuneACCESS disease sequences. TCRdb cleaned the public reads at Q25 with fastp, built clones with MiXCR and kept in-frame beta chains. Rows with one shared CDR3 protein collapse into an entry with the most common genes and DNA. The V and J calls come from TCRdb's annotation, not from the publication. The sample table lists 80,000 or so distinct CDR3 sequences, approximately 96% of them with a count of one. Jointly, the top ten make up 0.4% to 0.45% of the sample.

High-throughput TCR beta sequencing profiled peripheral blood CD8+ and CD4+ T cells from healthy donors, Susac syndrome patients and multiple sclerosis patients. The Susac syndrome patients fulfilled recently defined diagnostic criteria for either definite or probable disease. Bulk CD8+ and CD4+ T cells were purified magnetically by negative isolation, whereas CD8+ TEMRA cells were enriched by FACS. Blood was collected in EDTA tubes and processed within 24 hours, with PBMCs isolated through density gradient centrifugation. PBMCs intended for TCR sequencing were cryopreserved in liquid nitrogen and were subsequently thawed in a 37 degrees C water bath. A purity of at least 90% was achieved for sorted or isolated CD4+, CD8+ and CD8+ TEMRA cells. The germline V gene (reference sequence) supplies CDR1 DFQATT and CDR2 SNEGSKA. Counted from cysteine to phenylalanine, this CDR3 has 15 amino acids. Only the CDR3 portion is preserved as DNA: 45 bases, with reading frame beginning at the first base. The V end gives up 0 bases and the J end 7 bases, leaving 8 bases in the junction not matched to a gene.

Results the study describes overall, beyond this receptor: Clonal expansion was observed in Susac syndrome CD8+ repertoires, with the highest expansion in CD8+ TEMRA cells and greater expansion in clinically active than in remitting patients. The study acknowledged that relatively few individuals were included in the TCR sequencing and HLA analysis. Looking at Susac-specific public clones, the researchers identified fewer than 20 in the total CD8+ repertoire and a few in the CD8+ TEMRA repertoire.

About this clonotype: Its cognate antigen has yet to be identified. No quality values exist for individual bases; no much larger clone is one base distant.

This TCR came from a human donor with Susac syndrome. This receptor chain uses TRBV20-1 and TRBJ1-1; the central 10 bases match TRBD1. Sequenced material: CD8+ T cells from PBMCs. The DNA sequence is TGCAGTGCTAGAGATGGGACAGGGGTTTTGAATGAAGCTTTCTTT. Translated, it reads CSARDGTGVLNEAFF.